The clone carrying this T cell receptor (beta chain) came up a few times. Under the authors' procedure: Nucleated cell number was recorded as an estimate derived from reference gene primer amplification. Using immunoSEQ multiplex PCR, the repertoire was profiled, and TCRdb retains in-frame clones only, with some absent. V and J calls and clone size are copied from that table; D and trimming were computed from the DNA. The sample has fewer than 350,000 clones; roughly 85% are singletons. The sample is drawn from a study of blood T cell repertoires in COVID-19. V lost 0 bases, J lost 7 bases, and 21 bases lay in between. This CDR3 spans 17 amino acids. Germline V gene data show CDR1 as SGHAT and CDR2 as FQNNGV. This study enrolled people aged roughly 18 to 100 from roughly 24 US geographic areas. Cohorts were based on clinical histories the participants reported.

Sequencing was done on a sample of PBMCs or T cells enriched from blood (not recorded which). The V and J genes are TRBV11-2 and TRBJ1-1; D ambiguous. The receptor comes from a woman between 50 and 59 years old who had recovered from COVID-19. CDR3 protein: CASSLDRYRYSLIEAFF. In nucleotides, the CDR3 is TGTGCCAGCAGCTTAGATCGGTATCGGTACAGCTTAATTGAAGCTTTCTTT.